The T cell receptor beta chain under discussion was sequenced for a study of blood T cell repertoires in COVID-19. Study summary: Nucleic acid was either cDNA or gDNA, and it came from T cells, B-cell-depleted T cells, or PBMCs.

As processed by the authors: Amplification with reference gene primers provided the estimates of nucleated cell counts. Some clones are missing from TCRdb's copy, which holds only in-frame ones; the method was immunoSEQ multiplex PCR. V and J calls and clone size are those listed in that table; D and trimming were worked out from the DNA. The sample carries some 150,000 clones, around 75% recorded once. Patients from Seattle were sampled longitudinally, starting during active infection. Trimming removed 1 base at V and 4 bases at J, with 7 bases between. CDR1 and CDR2 (germline): LNHNV, YYDKDF (reference sequence). CDR3 length: 14 amino acids.

The clonotype originates from a woman aged 70-85 years with COVID-19, enrolled during active disease. The rearrangement uses TRBV15 and TRBJ1-4, with D unclear. The sample comprised peripheral blood. CDR3 protein: CATSRVLSNEKLFF. CDR3 DNA: TGTGCCACCAGCAGAGTTCTGAGTAATGAAAAACTGTTTTTT.